This T cell receptor (beta chain) is drawn from a study of T cell repertoires in cytomegalovirus infection. Study-level information: HLA-C-restricted CMV epitopes, recently identified, and well-studied HLA-B-restricted ones were used by the study. Indications came from public TCR beta signatures; they pointed to CMV infection and to a matching HLA type.

General study findings and limits: CMV-specific TCR beta clonotypes restricted by HLA-C were the ones dominating the ex vivo response.

There are a few counts of this clonotype. Its matching antigen is unknown. V dropped 6 bases and J dropped 5 bases, with 19 bases sitting between them. This CDR3 spans 15 amino acids. CDR1 is MNHNS, CDR2 SASEGT, per germline. TCRdb recomputed calls from the reads with MiXCR, one row per CDR3 protein. Of about 770,000 distinct CDR3 sequences listed, about 29% are singletons. The source material was cultured CD8+ T cells from PBMCs, sampled from culture after CMV antigen stimulation. This receptor was taken from a human donor in good health (CMV status not recorded). Some clones in this sample may be carry-over from other donors' samples. The genes are TRBV6-1 and TRBJ1-1, with D possibly TRBD1 on 5 matching bases. The CDR3 loop reads CASRRGVAAGTEAFF. The CDR3 DNA follows: TGTGCCAGCAGGAGGGGAGTGGCAGCTGGGACTGAAGCTTTCTTT.